The 10 T cell receptor beta chains below come from one sample, sequenced in a study of Ad26.COV2.S vaccination and SARS-CoV-2 variants. The treatment: roughly 18 received Ad26.COV2.S at low or high dose, single or two shots; five or six received placebo; per-sample allocation not given. Collection of the samples took place on day 63 after the first injection of vaccine or placebo. Method: immunoSEQ multiplex PCR; TCRdb's copy keeps in-frame clones and lacks some. The sample carries almost 400,000 clones, around 91% recorded once. The sequenced sample was peripheral blood, obtained in a trial of Ad26.COV2.S vaccine versus placebo. These TCRs come from a person aged 18-65 years who received the Ad26.COV2.S COVID-19 vaccine or a placebo.

The chain has TRBV5-6 and TRBJ1-5; 8 nucleotides line up with TRBD1. There are 15 residues in the CDR3. Germline loops: CDR1 SGHDT, CDR2 YYEEEE. V trimming: 2 bases; J trimming: 4 bases; junction bases outside the gene matches: 5. CDR3 protein: CASSFRQGRNQPQHF. The DNA of the CDR3 is TGTGCCAGCAGCTTCCGACAGGGGAGAAATCAGCCCCAGCATTTT. Combining the CDR3 with reference TRBV5-6 and TRBJ1-5 gives the whole variable domain DAGVTQSPTHLIKTRGQQVTLRCSPKSGHDTVSWYQQALGQGPQFIFQYYEEEERQRGNFPDRFSGHQFPNYSSELNVNALLLGDSALYLCASSFRQGRNQPQHFGDGTRLSIL.

J is TRBJ1-2 and V is TRBV27; D might be TRBD1 (5 bases). V lost 3 bases to trimming and J lost 7 bases, with 15 bases between them. The CDR3 spans 14 residues. CDR1 and CDR2 (germline): MNHEY, SMNVEV (reference sequence). The CDR3 DNA reads as TGTGCCAGCAGTTTGAACTGGCAGGGCGGTGGCTACACCTTC. Its protein product is CASSLNWQGGGYTF.

The rearrangement uses TRBV5-4 and TRBJ2-7, with 13 bases identical to TRBD2. Germline lookup yields CDR1 SGHNT and CDR2 YYREEE (reference sequence). The CDR3 extends over 16 amino acids. Losses at the gene ends were 5 bases for V and 5 bases for J; bases not matched to a gene: 10. CDR3: CASSSTSGRPRDEQYF. The CDR3 DNA reads TGTGCCAGCAGTTCGACTAGCGGGAGGCCCCGTGACGAGCAGTACTTC.

The gene calls are TRBV7-2 and TRBJ1-1; 11 bases are shared with TRBD1. Germline trimming cut 2 bases from V and 4 bases from J; bases unmatched to any gene: 9. The germline V gene encodes CDR1 SGHTA and CDR2 FQGNSA. The CDR3 runs to 17 residues. Here the CDR3 reads CASSLSGTGGSFTEAFF. The CDR3 DNA is TGTGCCAGCAGCTTAAGTGGGACAGGGGGGTCTTTCACTGAAGCTTTCTTT.

CDR3 nucleotides: TGTGCCAGCAGCGTAGAGGCAGGGAACCTTAACAATGAGCAGTTCTTC. Its protein product is CASSVEAGNLNNEQFF. The genes are TRBV9 and TRBJ2-1; D is possibly TRBD1 (5 bases). The CDR3 runs to 16 residues. Germline assignment: CDR1 SGDLS and CDR2 YYNGEE. The V gene lost 0 bases and the J gene lost 5 bases, with 15 bases spanning the gap. Full variable domain (remainder filled in from reference TRBV9 and TRBJ2-1): DSGVTQTPKHLITATGQRVTLRCSPRSGDLSVYWYQQSLDQGLQFLIQYYNGEERAKGNILERFSAQQFPDLHSELNLSSLELGDSALYFCASSVEAGNLNNEQFFGPGTRLTVL.

The chain joins TRBV5-8 to TRBJ2-3; TRBD2 agrees at 16 bases. V lost 4 bases, J lost 5 bases, and 7 bases stayed unmatched. The CDR3 has 17 residues. The V gene's germline CDR1 is SGHTS and CDR2 YDEGEE. This CDR3 is CASSQGTSGRAIDTQYF. The CDR3 nucleotides are TGTGCCAGCAGCCAGGGGACTAGCGGGAGGGCCATAGATACGCAGTATTTT.

The chain combines TRBV5-1 with TRBJ1-4; a weak D match, TRBD1 (6 bases). In germline, CDR1 is SGHRS, CDR2 YFSETQ. The CDR3 has 16 residues. V lost 3 bases to trimming and J lost 2 bases, with 14 bases between them. The CDR3 DNA is TGCGCCAGCAGCTGGGGCCGGGGGGCCACTAATGAAAAACTGTTTTTT. It specifies CASSWGRGATNEKLFF. The full variable domain, rest sourced from reference TRBV5-1 and TRBJ1-4, is KAGVTQTPRYLIKTRGQQVTLSCSPISGHRSVSWYQQTPGQGLQFLFEYFSETQRNKGNFPGRFSGRQFSNSRSEMNVSTLELGDSALYLCASSWGRGATNEKLFFGSGTQLSVL.

The rearrangement links TRBV21-1 to TRBJ2-4; the D segment call TRBD2 is taken from the table without a DNA check. TRBV21-1 is a known pseudogene. This CDR3 has 19 residues. Here the CDR3 DNA reads TGTGCCAGCAGCATTAGGCGGGGGGCGTTTTCTGTAGCCAAAAACATTCAGTACTTC. Protein product: CASSIRRGAFSVAKNIQYF.

The chain is built from TRBV3-1 (or the pseudogene TRBV3-2) and TRBJ1-2; possible D gene TRBD1, 5 bases. The V end was cut by 2 bases, the J end by 7 bases, with 14 bases between. The CDR3 totals 14 residues. Germline V lookup: CDR1 LGHDT, CDR2 YNNKEL (reference sequence). CDR3 coding DNA: TGTGCCAGCAGCCAAACCCACACCAGGGCTGGCTACACCTTC. Its translation: CASSQTHTRAGYTF.

CDR3 sequence: CAWSAGQGPTEAFF. CDR3 DNA sequence: TGTGCCTGGAGTGCGGGACAGGGCCCCACTGAAGCTTTCTTT. The chain is built from TRBV30 and TRBJ1-1, with TRBD1 matching over 9 bases. Trimming at V came to 1 base and at J to 4 bases, leaving 4 bases not matched to a gene. Germline V gene sequence: CDR1 GTSNPN, CDR2 SVGIG (reference sequence). This CDR3 spans 14 amino acids.